The sequence of this TCR beta chain was determined in a study of T cell changes during pregnancy in multiple sclerosis. Germline CDR1 and CDR2: SGHRS and YFSETQ. This CDR3 spans 14 amino acids. Trimming took off 4 bases at V and 4 bases at J, with 12 bases between the two ends. The protocol was immunoSEQ multiplex PCR, while the TCRdb copy is restricted to in-frame clones and leaves out a portion. The sample contains about 110,000 clones, roughly 90% of which appear only once. This TCR was sampled from a female donor with multiple sclerosis, enrolled in a pregnancy study. Sequencing was performed on peripheral blood, taken after pregnancy. This rearrangement joins TRBV5-1 to TRBJ1-5; tentative D call: TRBD1 (5 bases). CDR3 in amino acids: CASSPAGGNQPQHF. The CDR3 nucleotides are TGCGCCAGCAGCCCAGCGGGGGGTAATCAGCCCCAGCATTTT.